The present T cell receptor beta chain was sequenced within a study of blood T cell repertoires in COVID-19. Overall study context: Sources were T cells, B-cell-depleted T cells, or PBMCs; the material itself was cDNA or gDNA.

Under the authors' procedure: By means of reference gene primer amplification, nucleated cell counts were estimated. The data were produced by immunoSEQ multiplex PCR, yet TCRdb's version contains in-frame clones alone and is incomplete. V, J and clone size were drawn from that table, and D and trimming were deduced from the DNA. The sample has about 230,000 clones, over 65% seen once; the top ten hold 2% to 3%. In germline, CDR1 is SGDLS, CDR2 YYNGEE. The CDR3 is made up of 15 amino acids. V gave up 3 bases and J gave up 1 base; unmatched junction bases: 2. Sequencing used peripheral blood. This chain joins TRBV9 and TRBJ2-5; 11 bases agree with TRBD2. This receptor was taken from a woman aged 70-85 years with active or convalescent COVID-19. CDR3 DNA: TGTGCCAGCAGCGGTGGGACTAGCGGCCAAGAGACCCAGTACTTC. This encodes CASSGGTSGQETQYF.